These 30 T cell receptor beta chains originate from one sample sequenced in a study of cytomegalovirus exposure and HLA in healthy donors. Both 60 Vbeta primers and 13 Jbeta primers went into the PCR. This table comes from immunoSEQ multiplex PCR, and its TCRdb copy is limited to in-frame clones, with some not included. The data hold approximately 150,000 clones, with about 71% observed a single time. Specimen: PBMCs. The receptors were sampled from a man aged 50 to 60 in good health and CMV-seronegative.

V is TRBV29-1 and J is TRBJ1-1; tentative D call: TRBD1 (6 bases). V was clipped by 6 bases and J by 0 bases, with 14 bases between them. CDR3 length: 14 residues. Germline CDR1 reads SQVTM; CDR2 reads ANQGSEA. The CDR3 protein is CSVVGAGLNTEAFF. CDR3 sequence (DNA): TGCAGCGTGGTGGGGGCAGGATTGAACACTGAAGCTTTCTTT.

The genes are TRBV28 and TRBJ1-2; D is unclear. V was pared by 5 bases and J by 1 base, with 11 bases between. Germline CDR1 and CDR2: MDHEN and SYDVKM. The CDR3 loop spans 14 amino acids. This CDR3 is CASSLANINYGYTF. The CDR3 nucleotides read TGTGCCAGCAGTCTCGCGAATATTAACTATGGCTACACCTTC.

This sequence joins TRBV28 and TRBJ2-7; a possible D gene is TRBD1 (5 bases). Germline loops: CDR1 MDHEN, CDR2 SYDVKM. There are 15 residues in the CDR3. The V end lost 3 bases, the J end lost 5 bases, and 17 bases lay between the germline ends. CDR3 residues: CASSFVPAGFNEQYF. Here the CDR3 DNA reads TGTGCCAGCAGTTTCGTCCCAGCAGGGTTCAACGAGCAGTACTTC.

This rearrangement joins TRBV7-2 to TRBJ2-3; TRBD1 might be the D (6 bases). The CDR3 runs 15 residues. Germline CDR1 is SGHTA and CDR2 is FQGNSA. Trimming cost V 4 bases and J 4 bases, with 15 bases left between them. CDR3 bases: TGTGCCAGCAGCTGGACAGCCCTATATTCAGATACGCAGTATTTT. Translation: CASSWTALYSDTQYF.

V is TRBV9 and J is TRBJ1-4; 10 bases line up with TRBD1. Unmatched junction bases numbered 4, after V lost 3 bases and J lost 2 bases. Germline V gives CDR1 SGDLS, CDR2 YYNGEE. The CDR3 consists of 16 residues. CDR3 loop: CASSAGTGATNEKLFF. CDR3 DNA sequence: TGTGCCAGCAGCGCCGGGACAGGGGCGACTAATGAAAAACTGTTTTTT.

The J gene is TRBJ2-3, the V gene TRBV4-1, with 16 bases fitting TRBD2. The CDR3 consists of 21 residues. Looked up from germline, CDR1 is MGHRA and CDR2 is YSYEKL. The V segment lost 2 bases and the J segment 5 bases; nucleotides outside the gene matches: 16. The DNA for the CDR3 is TGCGCCAGCAGCCAATCCGGGTCGCAAGGGACTAGCGGGGGGGCGAGAGATACGCAGTATTTT. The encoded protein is CASSQSGSQGTSGGARDTQYF.

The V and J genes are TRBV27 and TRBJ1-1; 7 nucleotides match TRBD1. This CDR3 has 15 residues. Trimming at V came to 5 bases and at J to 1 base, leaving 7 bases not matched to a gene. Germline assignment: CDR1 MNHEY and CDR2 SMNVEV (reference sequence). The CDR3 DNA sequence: TGTGCCAGCAGTCAACAGGGGTTCTGGAACACTGAAGCTTTCTTT. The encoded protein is CASSQQGFWNTEAFF.

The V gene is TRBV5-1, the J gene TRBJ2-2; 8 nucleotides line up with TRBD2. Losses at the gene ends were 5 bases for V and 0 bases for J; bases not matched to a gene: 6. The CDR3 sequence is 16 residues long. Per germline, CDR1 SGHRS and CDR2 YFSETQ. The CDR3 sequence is CASRPGGAANTGELFF. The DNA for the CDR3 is TGCGCCAGCAGACCGGGGGGGGCAGCGAACACCGGGGAGCTGTTTTTT.

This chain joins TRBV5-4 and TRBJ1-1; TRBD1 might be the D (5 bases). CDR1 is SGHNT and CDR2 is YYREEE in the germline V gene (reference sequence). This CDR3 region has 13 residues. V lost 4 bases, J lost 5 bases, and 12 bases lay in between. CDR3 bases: TGTGCCAGCAGCCTTGACAGTAGGACTGAAGCTTTCTTT. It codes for CASSLDSRTEAFF.

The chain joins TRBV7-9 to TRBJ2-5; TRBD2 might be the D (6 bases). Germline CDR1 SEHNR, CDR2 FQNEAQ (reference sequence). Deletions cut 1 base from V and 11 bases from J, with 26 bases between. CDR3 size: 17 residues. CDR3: CASSLVTGPGPSGEQYF. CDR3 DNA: TGTGCCAGCAGCTTAGTCACCGGGCCAGGACCGTCGGGGGAGCAGTACTTC.

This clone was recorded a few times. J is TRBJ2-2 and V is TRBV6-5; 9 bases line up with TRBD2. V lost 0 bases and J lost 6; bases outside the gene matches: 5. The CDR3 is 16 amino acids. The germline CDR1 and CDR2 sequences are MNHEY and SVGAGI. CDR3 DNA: TGTGCCAGCAGTTACTCGCGGGGGGGGCCTCCCGGGGAGCTGTTTTTT. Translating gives CASSYSRGGPPGELFF.

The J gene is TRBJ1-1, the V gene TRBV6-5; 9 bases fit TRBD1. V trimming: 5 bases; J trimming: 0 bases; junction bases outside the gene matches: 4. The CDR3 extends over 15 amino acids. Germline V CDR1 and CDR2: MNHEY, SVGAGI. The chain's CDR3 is CASSLQGALNTEAFF. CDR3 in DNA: TGTGCCAGCAGTCTACAGGGGGCTTTGAACACTGAAGCTTTCTTT.

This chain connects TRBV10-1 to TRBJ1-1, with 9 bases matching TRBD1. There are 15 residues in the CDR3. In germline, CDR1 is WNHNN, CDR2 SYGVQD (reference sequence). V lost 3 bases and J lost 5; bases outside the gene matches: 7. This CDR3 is CASSDKGQGETEAFF. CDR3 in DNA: TGCGCCAGCAGTGACAAGGGACAGGGAGAGACTGAAGCTTTCTTT.

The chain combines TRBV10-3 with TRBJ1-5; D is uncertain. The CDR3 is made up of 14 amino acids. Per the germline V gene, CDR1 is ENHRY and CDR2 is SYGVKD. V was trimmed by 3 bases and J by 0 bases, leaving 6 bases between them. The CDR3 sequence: CAISDVNSNQPQHF. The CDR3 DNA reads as TGTGCCATCAGTGACGTTAATAGCAATCAGCCCCAGCATTTT.

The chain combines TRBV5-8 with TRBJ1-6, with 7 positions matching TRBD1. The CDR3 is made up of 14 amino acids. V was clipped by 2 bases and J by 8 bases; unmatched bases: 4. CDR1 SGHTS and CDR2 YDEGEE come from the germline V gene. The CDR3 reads CASSFDRADSPLHF. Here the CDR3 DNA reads TGTGCCAGCAGCTTCGACAGGGCGGATTCACCCCTCCACTTT.

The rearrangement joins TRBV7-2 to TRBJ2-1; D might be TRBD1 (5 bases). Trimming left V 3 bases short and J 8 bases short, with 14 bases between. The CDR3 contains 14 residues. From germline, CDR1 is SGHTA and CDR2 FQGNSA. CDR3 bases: TGTGCCAGCAGCTTTGGCCCAACAGGCGATGAGCAGTTCTTC. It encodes CASSFGPTGDEQFF.

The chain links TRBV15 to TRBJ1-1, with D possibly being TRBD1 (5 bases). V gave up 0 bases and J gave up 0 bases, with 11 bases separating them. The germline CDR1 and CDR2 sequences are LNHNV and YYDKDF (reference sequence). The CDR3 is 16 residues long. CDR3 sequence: CATSRDGAVMNTEAFF. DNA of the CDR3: TGTGCCACCAGCAGAGATGGGGCCGTGATGAACACTGAAGCTTTCTTT.

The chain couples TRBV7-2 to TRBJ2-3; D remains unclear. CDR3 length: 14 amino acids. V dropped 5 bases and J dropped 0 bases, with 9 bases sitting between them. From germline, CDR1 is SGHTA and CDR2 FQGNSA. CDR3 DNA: TGTGCCAGCAGCCCTCGAGCTAGCACAGATACGCAGTATTTT. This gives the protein CASSPRASTDTQYF.

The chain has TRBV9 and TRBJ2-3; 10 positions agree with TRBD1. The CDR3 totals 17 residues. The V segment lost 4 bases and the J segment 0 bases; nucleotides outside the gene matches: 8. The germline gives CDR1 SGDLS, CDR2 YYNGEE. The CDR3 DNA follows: TGTGCCAGCAGCCTCGGGACAGGGGTACGCAGCACAGATACGCAGTATTTT. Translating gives CASSLGTGVRSTDTQYF. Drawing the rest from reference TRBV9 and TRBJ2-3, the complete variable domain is DSGVTQTPKHLITATGQRVTLRCSPRSGDLSVYWYQQSLDQGLQFLIQYYNGEERAKGNILERFSAQQFPDLHSELNLSSLELGDSALYFCASSLGTGVRSTDTQYFGPGTRLTVL.

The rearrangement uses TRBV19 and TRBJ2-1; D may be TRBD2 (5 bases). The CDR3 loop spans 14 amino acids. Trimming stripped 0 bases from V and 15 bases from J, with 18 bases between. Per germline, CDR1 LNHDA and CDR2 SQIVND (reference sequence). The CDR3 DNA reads TGTGCCAGTAGTATAGATCTACAACGGGGTTTCCGGTTCTTC. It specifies CASSIDLQRGFRFF.

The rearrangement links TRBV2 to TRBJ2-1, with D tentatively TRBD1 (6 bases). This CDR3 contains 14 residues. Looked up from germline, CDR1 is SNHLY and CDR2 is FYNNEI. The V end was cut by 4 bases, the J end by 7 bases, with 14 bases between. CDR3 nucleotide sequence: TGTGCCAGCAGTGTGAGAGGGGGTAAGAATGAGCAGTTCTTC. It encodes CASSVRGGKNEQFF.

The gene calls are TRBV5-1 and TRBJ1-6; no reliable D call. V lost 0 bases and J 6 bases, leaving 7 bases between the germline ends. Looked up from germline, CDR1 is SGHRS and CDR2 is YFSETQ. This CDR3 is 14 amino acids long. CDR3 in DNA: TGCGCCAGCAGCTTGGAGACAACTAATTCACCCCTCCACTTT. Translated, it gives CASSLETTNSPLHF.

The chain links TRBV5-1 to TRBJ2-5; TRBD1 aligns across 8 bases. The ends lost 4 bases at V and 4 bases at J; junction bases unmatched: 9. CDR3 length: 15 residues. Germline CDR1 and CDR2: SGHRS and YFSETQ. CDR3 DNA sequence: TGCGCCAGCAGCGCCGCAGGGGGCCGGGCAGAGACCCAGTACTTC. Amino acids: CASSAAGGRAETQYF.

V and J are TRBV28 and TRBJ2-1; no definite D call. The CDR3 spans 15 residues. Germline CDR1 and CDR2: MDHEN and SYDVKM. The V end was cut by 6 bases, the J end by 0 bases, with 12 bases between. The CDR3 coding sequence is TGTGCCAGCAGCACAGACAACGGCTCCTACAATGAGCAGTTCTTC. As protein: CASSTDNGSYNEQFF.

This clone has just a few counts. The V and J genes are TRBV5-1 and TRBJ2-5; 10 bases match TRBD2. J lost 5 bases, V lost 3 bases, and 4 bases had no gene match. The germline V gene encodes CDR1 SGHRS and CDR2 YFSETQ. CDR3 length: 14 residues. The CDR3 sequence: CASSWSGGAETQYF. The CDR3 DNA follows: TGCGCCAGCAGCTGGAGCGGGGGGGCGGAGACCCAGTACTTC.

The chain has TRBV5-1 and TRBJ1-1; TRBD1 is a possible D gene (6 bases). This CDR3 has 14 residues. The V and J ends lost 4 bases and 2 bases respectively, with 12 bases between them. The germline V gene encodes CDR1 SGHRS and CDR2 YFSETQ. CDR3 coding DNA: TGCGCCAGCAGCATAGTACAGGGTAACACTGAAGCTTTCTTT. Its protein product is CASSIVQGNTEAFF.

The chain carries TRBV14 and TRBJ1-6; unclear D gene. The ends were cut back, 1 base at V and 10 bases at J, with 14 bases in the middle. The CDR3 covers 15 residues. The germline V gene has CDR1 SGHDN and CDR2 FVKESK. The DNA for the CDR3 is TGTGCCAGCAGCCAAGTCCCCGGGTCGGCGTCACCCCTCCACTTT. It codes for CASSQVPGSASPLHF. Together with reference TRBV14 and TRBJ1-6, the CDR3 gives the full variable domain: EAGVTQFPSHSVIEKGQTVTLRCDPISGHDNLYWYRRVMGKEIKFLLHFVKESKQDESGMPNNRFLAERTGGTYSTLKVQPAELEDSGVYFCASSQVPGSASPLHFGNGTRLTVT.

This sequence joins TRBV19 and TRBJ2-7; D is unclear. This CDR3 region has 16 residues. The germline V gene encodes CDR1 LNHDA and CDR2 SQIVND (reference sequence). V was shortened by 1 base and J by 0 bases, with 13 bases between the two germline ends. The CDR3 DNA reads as TGTGCCAGTAGTATAGCTGGAGAAGTTAGCTCCTACGAGCAGTACTTC. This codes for CASSIAGEVSSYEQYF.

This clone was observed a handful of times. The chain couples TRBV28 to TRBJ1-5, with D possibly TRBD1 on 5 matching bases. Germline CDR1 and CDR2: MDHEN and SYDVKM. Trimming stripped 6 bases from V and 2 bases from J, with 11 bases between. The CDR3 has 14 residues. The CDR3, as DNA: TGTGCCAGCAGCCCCGGACATGGCAATCAGCCCCAGCATTTT. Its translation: CASSPGHGNQPQHF.

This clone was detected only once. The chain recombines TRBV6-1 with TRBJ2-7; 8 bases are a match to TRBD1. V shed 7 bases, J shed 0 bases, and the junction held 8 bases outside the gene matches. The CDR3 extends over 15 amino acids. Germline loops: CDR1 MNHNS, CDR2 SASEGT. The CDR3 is CASIQQGGLSYEQYF. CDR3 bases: TGTGCCAGCATTCAACAGGGGGGTCTCTCCTACGAGCAGTACTTC.